The clone carrying this T cell receptor (beta chain) was seen repeatedly, ten times or more. Its antigen is undetermined. These data are taken from a study of identical twins. Study results and caveats: Abundant cord blood beta clonotypes carried fewer insertions; memory repertoires showed none. With beta out-of-frame sequences, excess sharing by twins was weaker.

A universal primer site arose from template switching, and cDNA bore unique molecular identifiers. MiXCR, applied by TCRdb to the 5' RACE reads, yields one record per CDR3 protein. The data show hundreds of thousands of distinct CDR3 sequences, 8.6% seen once. Everyone who gave samples was a healthy Caucasian. The same data also went into a second study, on yellow fever vaccine responses in identical twins.

Material: PBMCs. This receptor was obtained from a woman under 30 in good health.

Written as DNA, the CDR3 is TGTGCCAGCAGCTTCAGCGGGAGAGGCACAGATACGCAGTATTTT. Amino acids: CASSFSGRGTDTQYF. The chain has TRBV7-2 and TRBJ2-3; 8 bases match TRBD2. CDR1 is SGHTA and CDR2 is FQGNSA in the germline V gene. CDR3 size: 15 residues. The V gene end was trimmed by 3 bases and the J gene end by 1 base; junction bases not matched to a gene: 3.